Sequencing of this T cell receptor (beta chain) was carried out in a study of blood T cell repertoires in COVID-19. Study processing details: Reference gene primers were amplified, and this amplification served to estimate nucleated cell counts. Sequencing used immunoSEQ multiplex PCR; TCRdb keeps in-frame clones, though not all of them. V, J and clone size reflect that table, while D and trimming were determined from the DNA. This table has about 380,000 clones, 85% appearing once. The CDR3 totals 15 residues. V was cut by 3 bases and J by 0 bases, with 11 bases left in between. Germline CDR1 MNHEY, CDR2 SVGAGI.

The source of this sequence is a woman under 30 with acute or convalescent COVID-19. The chain is built from TRBV6-5 and TRBJ1-1; no clear D gene. The sequenced sample was peripheral blood. In DNA form, the CDR3 reads TGTGCCAGCAGTTATCAGAAAACTATGAACACTGAAGCTTTCTTT. Its protein product is CASSYQKTMNTEAFF.